This T cell receptor beta chain was recovered during a study of Ad26.COV2.S vaccination and SARS-CoV-2 variants. Treatment noted: over 15 received Ad26.COV2.S at low or high dose, single or two shots; several received placebo; per-sample allocation not given. Vaccine and placebo recipients were sampled on day 63 after the first injection. Assay: immunoSEQ multiplex PCR; the TCRdb copy retains only in-frame clones and omits some. The sample lists 410,000 or so clones; about 90% were seen once. The V gene's germline CDR1 is SQVTM and CDR2 ANQGSEA. CDR3 length equals 14 residues. V dropped 2 bases and J dropped 11 bases, with 22 bases sitting between them.

This TCR derives from a person aged 18 to 65 who received the Ad26.COV2.S COVID-19 vaccine or a placebo. The rearrangement uses TRBV29-1 and TRBJ2-7; tentatively, D is TRBD1 or TRBD2 (6 bases each). Specimen: peripheral blood, collected in a trial of Ad26.COV2.S vaccine versus placebo. The CDR3 region is CSVENRDTPRREYF. CDR3 DNA sequence: TGCAGCGTTGAAAACCGGGACACGCCTAGGAGGGAGTACTTC.